The sample holds a few counts of the clone carrying this T cell receptor (beta chain). Its specificity is not known. Libraries were prepared by immunoSEQ multiplex PCR; TCRdb keeps only in-frame clonotypes and omits some of them. The sample contains about 150,000 clones, 80% to 95% of which appear only once. CDR3 size: 14 residues. The V and J ends lost 4 bases and 7 bases, in that order; junction bases with no gene match: 6. Germline lookup yields CDR1 LNHDA and CDR2 SQIVND (reference sequence). The sample comes from a study of T cell responses to AZD1222 COVID-19 vaccine. Study-level results: Reportedly, nearly half the spike-specific TCRs target unmutated variant regions. Clonal diversity may have been underestimated in mostly white British donors.

Sequencing was performed on peripheral blood, taken 28 days after the second AZD1222 dose. The receptor was derived from an adult who received the AZD1222 COVID-19 vaccine. V usage is TRBV19 and J usage is TRBJ2-7; 11 positions match TRBD2. CDR3: CASSTLAGGLEQYF. DNA for the CDR3: TGTGCCAGTAGTACCCTAGCGGGAGGCCTAGAGCAGTACTTC.